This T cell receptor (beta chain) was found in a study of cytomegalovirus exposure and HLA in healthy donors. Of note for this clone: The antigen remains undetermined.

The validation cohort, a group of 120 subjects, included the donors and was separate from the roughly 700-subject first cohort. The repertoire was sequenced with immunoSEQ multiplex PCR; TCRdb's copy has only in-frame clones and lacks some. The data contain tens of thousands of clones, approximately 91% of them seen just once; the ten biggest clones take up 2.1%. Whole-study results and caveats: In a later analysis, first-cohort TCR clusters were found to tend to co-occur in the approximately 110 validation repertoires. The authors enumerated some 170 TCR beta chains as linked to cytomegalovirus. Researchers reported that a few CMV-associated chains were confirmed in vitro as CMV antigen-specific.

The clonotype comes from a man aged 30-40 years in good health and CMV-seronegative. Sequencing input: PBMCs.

CDR3 residues: CATARRAMGDEQFF. CDR3 DNA: TGTGCCACCGCCCGGAGGGCCATGGGGGATGAGCAGTTCTTC. This chain joins TRBV19 and TRBJ2-1; D possibly corresponds to TRBD2 (6 bases). The CDR3 sequence is 14 residues long. The V end lost 10 bases, the J end lost 8 bases, and 21 bases lay between the germline ends. The germline V gene has CDR1 LNHDA and CDR2 SQIVND (reference sequence).